The present T cell receptor beta chain was sequenced within a study of molecular identifiers for immune sequencing clone quantification. V gave up 1 base and J gave up 4 bases, with 10 bases separating them. This CDR3 comprises 14 residues. CDR1 and CDR2 (germline): LGHNA, YSLEER. This clonotype was seen a few times. TCRdb used MiXCR to reprocess the PCR reads, holding one entry per CDR3 protein. The data show 400,000 to 600,000 distinct CDR3 sequences, 25% seen once. The chain employs TRBV4-3 and TRBJ1-2, with D possibly TRBD1 on 6 matching bases. Sequenced input: naive CD8+ T cells from blood, with Jurkat cell RNA spiked in. The subset denotes: FACS-sorted CD8+CD4-CCR7+CD45RA+ naive T cells. The clonotype was recovered from a human donor in good health. Some libraries in this study had Jurkat cell RNA spiked in. The CDR3 is CASSQGGGSYGYTF. CDR3 nucleotide sequence: TGCGCCAGCAGCCAAGGAGGGGGAAGCTATGGCTACACCTTC.